This T cell receptor beta chain emerged from a study of CD8+ T cells in alopecia areata. General study results and limits: Scalp samples also yield sequences of resident alphabeta T cells from normal skin. Clonality in lesional scalp, especially alopecia totalis/universalis, exceeded that of normal scalp.

This clone was seen a few times. As yet, its antigen is unknown. Trimming took 3 bases from V and 3 from J, leaving 8 bases between them. Germline CDR1 and CDR2: SQVTM and ANQGSEA. CDR3 length: 12 amino acids. The sequencing template was cDNA reverse transcribed from extracted RNA. Some clones are missing from TCRdb's copy, which holds only in-frame ones; the method was immunoSEQ multiplex PCR. The sample records about 140,000 clones, about 60% being singletons. The clonotype was recovered from a human donor in good health. The sequenced sample consisted of CD4+ T cells sorted from blood. The V gene is TRBV29-1, the J gene TRBJ1-2, with D unresolved. Written as DNA, the CDR3 is TGCAGCGTTGAGGGGTCGGACTATGGCTACACCTTC. This sequence encodes CSVEGSDYGYTF.